The 18 T cell receptor beta chains in this list originate from one sample, sequenced in a study of blood T cell repertoires in COVID-19 (dated by TCRdb to 2019 to 2021). Library creation used the immunoSEQ multiplex PCR assay. TCRdb retrieved this table from immuneACCESS and kept in-frame rearrangements only. Not all clones are present; in checked studies, unresolved V genes account for under half, and no reason is known for the remainder. The sample table shows over 100,000 clones, and more than 80% are seen once. In total, the top ten clones hold approximately 26% of the sample. Sequencing was performed on peripheral blood. Receptor source: a man in his fifties or sixties with acute or convalescent COVID-19.

The chain has TRBV6-1 and TRBJ1-1; a possible D gene is TRBD1 (5 bases). CDR1 and CDR2 from the germline V gene are MNHNS and SASEGT. This CDR3 contains 13 residues. V lost 3 bases to trimming and J lost 9 bases, with 14 bases between them. The CDR3, as DNA: TGTGCCAGCAGTGATCGGGCAGGGTCAAAAGCTTTCTTT. Amino acid sequence: CASSDRAGSKAFF.

The chain recombines TRBV4-2 with TRBJ2-3; the D gene is possibly TRBD1 (6 bases). Germline V gives CDR1 LGHNA, CDR2 YNFKEQ. CDR3 length: 16 amino acids. Trimming cost V 1 base and J 1 base, with 12 bases left between them. The CDR3 bases are TGTGCCAGCAGCCAAGCTGCACAGGGAGGCACAGATACGCAGTATTTT. It specifies CASSQAAQGGTDTQYF.

J is TRBJ2-1 and V is TRBV5-1; perhaps TRBD1 as D (5 bases). Between the trimmed V and J ends, which lost 4 bases and 9 bases, there was a span of 17 bases. The CDR3 contains 14 residues. Germline values: CDR1 SGHRS, CDR2 YFSETQ. The CDR3 nucleotides are TGCGCCAGCAGCCGACCCGGGTTTCAGGGTGAGCAGTTCTTC. It yields the protein CASSRPGFQGEQFF.

The gene calls are TRBV19 and TRBJ1-1, with no clear D. The germline V gene has CDR1 LNHDA and CDR2 SQIVND (reference sequence). This CDR3 contains 13 residues. Trimming removed 3 bases at V and 1 base at J, with 6 bases between. The chain's CDR3 is CASSMYRNTEAFF. Written as DNA, the CDR3 is TGTGCCAGTAGTATGTATCGGAACACTGAAGCTTTCTTT.

V usage is TRBV2 and J usage is TRBJ2-1, with TRBD2 as a possible D gene (6 bases). Trimming cost V 7 bases and J 3 bases, with 22 bases left between them. Germline assignment: CDR1 SNHLY and CDR2 FYNNEI. The CDR3 has 17 residues. The CDR3 DNA sequence: TGTGCCAGCACCCAACCCGGGACTCTTCCCCGCTACAATGAGCAGTTCTTC. It codes for CASTQPGTLPRYNEQFF.

The chain joins TRBV19 to TRBJ2-2; TRBD2 matches at 12 bases. Germline-derived CDR1 and CDR2 are LNHDA and SQIVND (reference sequence). V shed 7 bases and J 4 bases; nucleotides not matched to a gene: 16. CDR3 length equals 19 residues. For the CDR3, the DNA is TGTGCCAGTACCCCTTTTAGGACTAGCGGGATGAGGACCACCGGGGAGCTGTTTTTT. Its translation: CASTPFRTSGMRTTGELFF. Looking up the rest from reference TRBV19 and TRBJ2-2 gives the full variable domain: DGGITQSPKYLFRKEGQNVTLSCEQNLNHDAMYWYRQDPGQGLRLIYYSQIVNDFQKGDIAEGYSVSREKKESFPLTVTSAQKNPTAFYLCASTPFRTSGMRTTGELFFGEGSRLTVL.

V is TRBV28 and J is TRBJ1-3; D is uncertain. CDR1 is MDHEN and CDR2 is SYDVKM in the germline V gene. The CDR3 sequence is 15 residues long. V was pared by 2 bases and J by 2 bases, with 10 bases between. The CDR3 region is CASSLRDSAGNTIYF. DNA for the CDR3: TGTGCCAGCAGTTTACGGGATTCGGCTGGAAACACCATATATTTT. Variable domain in full (rest from reference TRBV28 and TRBJ1-3): DVKVTQSSRYLVKRTGEKVFLECVQDMDHENMFWYRQDPGLGLRLIYFSYDVKMKEKGDIPEGYSVSREKKERFSLILESASTNQTSMYLCASSLRDSAGNTIYFGEGSWLTVV.

The CDR3 region is CASSLFDPLVGGVADTQYF. The CDR3, as DNA: TGTGCCAGCAGCCTCTTCGACCCACTCGTAGGGGGAGTGGCAGATACGCAGTATTTT. V is TRBV13 and J is TRBJ2-3, with D tentatively TRBD1 (6 bases). Germline CDR1 reads PRHDT; CDR2 reads FYEKMQ (reference sequence). The length of the CDR3 is 19 residues. Trimming removed 5 bases from V and 4 bases from J, with 28 bases in between.

The V call is TRBV27, the J call TRBJ2-7; 10 bases agree with TRBD1. Unmatched junction bases numbered 3, after V lost 7 bases and J lost 3 bases. The CDR3 is 13 amino acids. Looked up from germline, CDR1 is MNHEY and CDR2 is SMNVEV (reference sequence). The CDR3 loop is CASKGQGSYEQYF. CDR3 in DNA: TGTGCCAGCAAGGGACAGGGGAGCTACGAGCAGTACTTC.

The chain recombines TRBV19 with TRBJ1-1, with 8 nucleotides matching TRBD1. Trimming removed 6 bases from V and 1 base from J; junction bases left unmatched: 16. The CDR3 length is 18 residues. Germline V gene lookup returns CDR1 LNHDA and CDR2 SQIVND (reference sequence). The CDR3 spells CASSRTGREVEGNTEAFF. Here the CDR3 DNA reads TGTGCCAGTAGCCGGACAGGGAGAGAGGTTGAAGGGAACACTGAAGCTTTCTTT.

The CDR3 bases are TGTGCCACCAGTGATCTGGACAGGAGTGAGCAGTTCTTC. This encodes CATSDLDRSEQFF. This chain connects TRBV24-1 to TRBJ2-1; 7 bases are shared with TRBD1. The germline V gene encodes CDR1 KGHDR and CDR2 SFDVKD. V lost 3 bases, J lost 9 bases, and 4 bases stayed unmatched. This CDR3 contains 13 residues.

This clone was seen more than once but under ten times. This chain connects TRBV11-2 to TRBJ2-7; 7 bases agree with TRBD2. CDR1 SGHAT and CDR2 FQNNGV come from the germline V gene. CDR3 length: 18 amino acids. V trimming: 2 bases; J trimming: 0 bases; junction bases outside the gene matches: 13. The CDR3 nucleotides read TGTGCCAGCAGCTTACGCCCCAGCGGGGCGTGGGGCTCCTACGAGCAGTACTTC. As protein: CASSLRPSGAWGSYEQYF.

The rearrangement uses TRBV5-4 and TRBJ2-5, with TRBD1 identical over 8 bases. Germline CDR1 SGHNT, CDR2 YYREEE (reference sequence). The CDR3 spans 16 residues. V trimming: 0 bases; J trimming: 5 bases; junction bases outside the gene matches: 9. CDR3 loop: CASSLGQGMSGETQYF. The CDR3 DNA is TGTGCCAGCAGCTTGGGACAGGGGATGAGTGGCGAGACCCAGTACTTC. The complete variable domain, with remaining parts taken from reference TRBV5-4 and TRBJ2-5, reads ETGVTQSPTHLIKTRGQQVTLRCSSQSGHNTVSWYQQALGQGPQFIFQYYREEENGRGNFPPRFSGLQFPNYSSELNVNALELDDSALYLCASSLGQGMSGETQYFGPGTRLLVL.

This chain uses TRBV18 with TRBJ1-2, with D unclear. The germline gives CDR1 KGHSH, CDR2 LQKENI. The length of the CDR3 is 13 residues. Deletions cut 7 bases from V and 8 bases from J, with 17 bases between. The CDR3 sequence is CASFIIEGEGYTF. CDR3 bases: TGTGCCAGCTTCATCATTGAGGGAGAGGGCTACACCTTC.

Here the CDR3 reads CAIHRQGMNTEAFF. Here the CDR3 DNA reads TGTGCCATACATCGACAGGGCATGAACACTGAAGCTTTCTTT. This chain uses TRBV6-5 with TRBJ1-1; 7 bases match TRBD1. Germline V gene lookup returns CDR1 MNHEY and CDR2 SVGAGI. The CDR3 has 14 amino acids. After removal of 10 bases from V and 0 bases from J, the junction contained 8 bases not matched to a gene.

This sequence joins TRBV30 and TRBJ2-5; D is uncertain. Germline lookup yields CDR1 GTSNPN and CDR2 SVGIG (reference sequence). The CDR3 is 12 residues long. V dropped 0 bases and J dropped 2 bases, with 4 bases sitting between them. The CDR3 protein is CAWSVIQETQYF. CDR3 DNA sequence: TGTGCCTGGAGTGTAATACAAGAGACCCAGTACTTC.

The genes are TRBV2 and TRBJ2-5, with a tentative D call TRBD1 (5 bases). The CDR3 loop spans 14 amino acids. V was cut by 6 bases and J by 2 bases, with 13 bases left in between. CDR1 is SNHLY and CDR2 is FYNNEI in the germline V gene. CDR3 residues: CASRATALQETQYF. For the CDR3, the DNA is TGTGCCAGCAGGGCGACAGCACTACAAGAGACCCAGTACTTC.

The chain carries TRBV5-1 and TRBJ1-2; D is ambiguous. V was shortened by 1 base and J by 7 bases, with 11 bases between the two germline ends. CDR1 and CDR2 from the germline V gene are SGHRS and YFSETQ. The CDR3 loop spans 13 amino acids. CDR3 bases: TGCGCCAGCAGCTTGTCAGGTTCTGCTGGCTACACCTTC. Encoded protein: CASSLSGSAGYTF.